The TCR beta chain described here comes from a study of CD8 T cells in Susac syndrome. This clonotype was detected once. TCR beta was sequenced from blood CD8+ and CD4+ T cells. RNA in amounts of roughly 0.5 to 1 ug was reverse transcribed with random hexamers. TCRdb re-derived calls from the immunoSEQ multiplex PCR reads in MiXCR, one entry per CDR3 protein. The table shows 250,000 to 350,000 distinct CDR3 sequences, with just over 90% occurring only once. The CDR3 loop spans 15 amino acids. Unmatched junction bases numbered 10, after V lost 6 bases and J lost 8 bases. Sequenced material: CD4+ T cells from PBMCs. This TCR derives from a human donor with multiple sclerosis. The chain is built from TRBV12-3 or TRBV12-4 and TRBJ1-4; 9 bases fit TRBD1. The CDR3 coding sequence is TGTGCCAGCAGGCCTCCGGGGACAGGGAACGAAAAACTGTTTTTT. This encodes CASRPPGTGNEKLFF.